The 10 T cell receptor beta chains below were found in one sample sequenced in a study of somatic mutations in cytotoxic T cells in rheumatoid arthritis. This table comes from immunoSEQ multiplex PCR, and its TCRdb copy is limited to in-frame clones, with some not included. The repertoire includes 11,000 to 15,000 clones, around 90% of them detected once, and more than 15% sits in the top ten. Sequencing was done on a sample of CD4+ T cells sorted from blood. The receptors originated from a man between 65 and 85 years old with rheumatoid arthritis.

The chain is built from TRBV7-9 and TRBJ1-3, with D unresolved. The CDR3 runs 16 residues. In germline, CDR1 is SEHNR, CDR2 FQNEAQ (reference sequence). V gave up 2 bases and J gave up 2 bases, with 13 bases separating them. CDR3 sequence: CASSLSGAVTGNTIYF. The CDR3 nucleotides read TGTGCCAGCAGCTTATCTGGCGCGGTAACTGGAAACACCATATATTTT.

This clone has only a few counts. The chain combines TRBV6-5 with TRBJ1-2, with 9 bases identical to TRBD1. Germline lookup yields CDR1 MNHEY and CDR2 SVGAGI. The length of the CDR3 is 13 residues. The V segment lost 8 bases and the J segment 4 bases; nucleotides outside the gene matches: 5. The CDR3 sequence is CASGRQGGYGYTF. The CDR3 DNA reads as TGTGCCAGCGGTCGACAGGGGGGCTATGGCTACACCTTC.

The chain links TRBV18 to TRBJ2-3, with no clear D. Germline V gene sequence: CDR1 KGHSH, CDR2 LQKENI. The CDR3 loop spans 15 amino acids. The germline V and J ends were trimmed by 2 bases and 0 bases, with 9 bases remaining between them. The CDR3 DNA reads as TGTGCCAGCTCACCAGATAAGCGTAGCACAGATACGCAGTATTTT. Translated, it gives CASSPDKRSTDTQYF.

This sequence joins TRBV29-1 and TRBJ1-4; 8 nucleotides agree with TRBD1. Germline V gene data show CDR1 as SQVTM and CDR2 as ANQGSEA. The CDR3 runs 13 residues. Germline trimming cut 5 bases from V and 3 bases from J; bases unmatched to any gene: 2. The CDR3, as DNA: TGCAGCGTTTTGGGACAGGCTAATGAAAAACTGTTTTTT. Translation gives CSVLGQANEKLFF.

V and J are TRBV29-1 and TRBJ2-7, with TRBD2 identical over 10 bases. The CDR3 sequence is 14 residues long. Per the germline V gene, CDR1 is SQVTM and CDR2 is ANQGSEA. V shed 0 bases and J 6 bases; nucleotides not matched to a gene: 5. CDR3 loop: CSVEEQRGGSEQYF. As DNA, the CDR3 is TGCAGCGTTGAAGAGCAGCGGGGGGGCTCCGAGCAGTACTTC.

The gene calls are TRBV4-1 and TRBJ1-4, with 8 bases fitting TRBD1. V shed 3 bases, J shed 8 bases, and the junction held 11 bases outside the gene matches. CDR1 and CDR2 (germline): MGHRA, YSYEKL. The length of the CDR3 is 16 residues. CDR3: CASSQGQGALREKLFF. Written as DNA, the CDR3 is TGCGCCAGCAGCCAGGGGCAGGGGGCGCTTAGGGAAAAACTGTTTTTT.

The CDR3 nucleotides are TGTGCCAGCAGTTACTCGTTCCATGGACTTGTCAATGAGCAGTTCTTC. Protein sequence: CASSYSFHGLVNEQFF. V and J are TRBV6-7 and TRBJ2-1; D may be TRBD2 (5 bases). TRBV6-7 is designated an ORF whose function remains uncertain. The CDR3 is made up of 16 amino acids. V lost 0 bases and J lost 6, with 15 bases in between.

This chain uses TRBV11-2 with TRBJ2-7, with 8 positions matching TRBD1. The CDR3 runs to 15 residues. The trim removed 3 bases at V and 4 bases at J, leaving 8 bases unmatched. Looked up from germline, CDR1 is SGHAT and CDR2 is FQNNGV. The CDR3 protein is CASSFLAGGWYEQYF. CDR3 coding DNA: TGTGCCAGCAGCTTCTTAGCAGGGGGCTGGTACGAGCAGTACTTC.

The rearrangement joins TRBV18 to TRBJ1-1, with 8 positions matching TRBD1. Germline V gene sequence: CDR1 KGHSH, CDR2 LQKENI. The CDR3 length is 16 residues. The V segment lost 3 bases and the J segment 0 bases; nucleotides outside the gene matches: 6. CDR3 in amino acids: CASSPGQGSLNTEAFF. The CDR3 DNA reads TGTGCCAGCTCACCCGGACAGGGCTCCTTGAACACTGAAGCTTTCTTT.

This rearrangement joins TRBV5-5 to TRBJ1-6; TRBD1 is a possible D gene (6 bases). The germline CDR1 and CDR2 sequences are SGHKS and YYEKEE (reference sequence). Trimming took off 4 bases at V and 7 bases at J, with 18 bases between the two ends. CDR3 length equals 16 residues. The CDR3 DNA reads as TGTGCCAGCAGCGCCCGGGACATAGTATTGAATTCACCCCTCCACTTT. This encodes CASSARDIVLNSPLHF.